A single sample is the source of the 13 T cell receptor beta chains below, sequenced in a study of CD8 T cells in ankylosing spondylitis. TCRdb reprocessed the 5' RACE reads via MiXCR and lists one record per CDR3 protein. The table lists 200,000 or so distinct CDR3 sequences, 10% to 15% of them singletons, with approximately 11% in the top ten. Input material: blood, either unsorted or a sorted T cell fraction (not recorded which). The receptors come from a female donor with ankylosing spondylitis or in good health (not recorded which).

This clonotype appeared many times. The chain recombines TRBV12-3 or TRBV12-4 with TRBJ2-3, with 14 positions matching TRBD2. This CDR3 is 16 amino acids long. V lost 5 bases, J lost 5 bases, and 6 bases stayed unmatched. The CDR3 nucleotides are TGTGCCAGCAGTCCCGGACTAGCGGGAGGAGGAGATACGCAGTATTTT. It is translated as CASSPGLAGGGDTQYF.

Many counts were recorded for this clonotype. The J gene is TRBJ1-1, the V gene TRBV12-3 or TRBV12-4; tentatively, D is TRBD1 (6 bases). The V gene lost 6 bases and the J gene lost 2 bases, with 25 bases spanning the gap. This CDR3 spans 18 amino acids. The CDR3 sequence is CASRPPSRGLQRNTEAFF. The CDR3 DNA reads as TGTGCCAGCAGACCTCCTTCGCGGGGGCTCCAGCGAAACACTGAAGCTTTCTTT.

A few counts support this clonotype. The rearrangement uses TRBV20-1 and TRBJ2-1; 10 bases agree with TRBD1. The length of the CDR3 is 19 residues. V lost 6 bases and J lost 3; bases outside the gene matches: 20. Looked up from germline, CDR1 is DFQATT and CDR2 is SNEGSKA (reference sequence). The CDR3 DNA sequence: TGCAGTGCCCCGGTTTATGACAGGGGGCGGTCTACAGGCTACAATGAGCAGTTCTTC. Its translation: CSAPVYDRGRSTGYNEQFF.

The genes are TRBV20-1 and TRBJ2-5; TRBD1 matches at 11 bases. V was pared by 0 bases and J by 4 bases, with 4 bases of the junction left unmatched. The length of the CDR3 is 15 residues. Germline CDR1 DFQATT, CDR2 SNEGSKA (reference sequence). This CDR3 reads CSARDGQGARETQYF. CDR3 in DNA: TGCAGTGCTAGAGACGGACAGGGGGCGCGAGAGACCCAGTACTTC.

This clonotype has a count of ten or more. The chain uses TRBV29-1 and TRBJ2-1, with D unresolved. There are 13 residues in the CDR3. V was trimmed by 4 bases and J by 2 bases, leaving 9 bases between them. Germline CDR1 is SQVTM and CDR2 is ANQGSEA. In DNA form, the CDR3 reads TGCAGCGTTGCTCTTGGAGCCTACAATGAGCAGTTCTTC. It yields the protein CSVALGAYNEQFF.

This rearrangement joins TRBV3-1 to TRBJ2-7; 7 bases line up with TRBD1. The CDR3 runs 15 residues. Germline V lookup: CDR1 LGHDT, CDR2 YNNKEL (reference sequence). V dropped 11 bases and J dropped 2; count of bases not matched to a gene: 15. CDR3 in amino acids: CACCQAGTAPYEQYF. The CDR3 nucleotides are TGTGCCTGCTGCCAAGCTGGGACAGCTCCCTACGAGCAGTACTTC.

The chain recombines TRBV7-8 with TRBJ2-7; a possible D gene is TRBD2 (5 bases). This CDR3 spans 13 amino acids. The V end was cut by 5 bases, the J end by 7 bases, with 15 bases between. The germline gives CDR1 SGHVS, CDR2 FQNEAQ. The CDR3: CASSGSRKQEQYF. The CDR3 DNA reads as TGTGCCAGCAGCGGGAGTAGGAAGCAGGAGCAGTACTTC.

The V gene is TRBV7-9, the J gene TRBJ1-1, with D possibly being TRBD1 (6 bases). V lost 4 bases and J 4 bases, leaving 13 bases between the germline ends. Germline values: CDR1 SEHNR, CDR2 FQNEAQ (reference sequence). This CDR3 has 14 amino acids. The CDR3 spells CASSSDSSRTEAFF. The CDR3 nucleotides are TGTGCCAGCAGCTCGGACAGCAGCCGCACTGAAGCTTTCTTT. The full variable domain, its missing parts supplied by reference TRBV7-9 and TRBJ1-1, is DTGVSQNPRHKITKRGQNVTFRCDPISEHNRLYWYRQTLGQGPEFLTYFQNEAQLEKSRLLSDRFSAERPKGSFSTLEIQRTEQGDSAMYLCASSSDSSRTEAFFGQGTRLTVV.

This clonotype appeared a few times. This chain joins TRBV12-3 or TRBV12-4 and TRBJ2-1; 11 nucleotides line up with TRBD2. The CDR3 has 17 residues. V was clipped by 1 base and J by 6 bases; unmatched bases: 8. The CDR3 spells CASSLEVAGGLVNEQFF. CDR3 in DNA: TGTGCCAGCAGTTTAGAGGTAGCGGGAGGGCTCGTCAATGAGCAGTTCTTC.

This clonotype came up many times. The J gene is TRBJ1-5, the V gene TRBV5-5; maybe TRBD1 (5 bases). The CDR3 is 15 amino acids. Trimming stripped 0 bases from V and 2 bases from J, with 9 bases between. Germline CDR1 reads SGHKS; CDR2 reads YYEKEE (reference sequence). CDR3 coding DNA: TGTGCCAGCAGCTTGGAGCAGGGAGGCAATCAGCCCCAGCATTTT. Translated, it gives CASSLEQGGNQPQHF. The full variable domain, rest sourced from reference TRBV5-5 and TRBJ1-5, is DAGVTQSPTHLIKTRGQQVTLRCSPISGHKSVSWYQQVLGQGPQFIFQYYEKEERGRGNFPDRFSARQFPNYSSELNVNALLLGDSALYLCASSLEQGGNQPQHFGDGTRLSIL.

This clonotype was seen only a few times. The CDR3 bases are TGTGCCAGTAGTATATTCAATGAGCAGTTCTTC. Translated: CASSIFNEQFF. This chain joins TRBV19 and TRBJ2-1; no reliable D call. The V gene's germline CDR1 is LNHDA and CDR2 SQIVND (reference sequence). This CDR3 is built from 11 residues. Trimming cost V 2 bases and J 6 bases, with 2 bases left between them.

The chain recombines TRBV20-1 with TRBJ2-1, with TRBD2 identical over 7 bases. Trimming at V came to 6 bases and at J to 8 bases, leaving 10 bases not matched to a gene. Per germline, CDR1 DFQATT and CDR2 SNEGSKA (reference sequence). The CDR3 spans 13 residues. The CDR3 loop reads CSAAQGLGHEQFF. In DNA, the CDR3 is TGCAGTGCAGCCCAAGGACTAGGTCATGAGCAGTTCTTC.

This clonotype was picked up many times. J is TRBJ1-2 and V is TRBV5-1, with D unresolved. Trimming took off 4 bases at V and 3 bases at J, with 13 bases between the two ends. The germline V gene has CDR1 SGHRS and CDR2 YFSETQ. The CDR3 has 14 amino acids. CDR3 coding DNA: TGCGCCAGCAGCCCTCGGACGGATTACTATGGCTACACCTTC. Residues: CASSPRTDYYGYTF.